The clone carrying this T cell receptor beta chain was seen more than once but under ten times. Assay: immunoSEQ multiplex PCR; the TCRdb copy retains only in-frame clones and omits some. Of about 63,000 clones in the sample, around 87% were seen once. These data are taken from a study of technical replicates of blood from several donors. CDR3 size: 16 residues. With 2 bases removed from V and 7 bases from J, the gap between germline ends came to 20 bases. Looked up from germline, CDR1 is LGHNA and CDR2 is YNFKEQ. The sample consisted of PBMCs. The receptor comes from a human donor in good health. Some clones in this sample may be carry-over from other donors' samples. The chain uses TRBV4-2 and TRBJ1-1; a weak D match, TRBD1 (5 bases). Here the CDR3 DNA reads TGTGCCAGCAGCCAACAGCCCGGGGGACGAGAGGGTGAAGCTTTCTTT. Protein sequence: CASSQQPGGREGEAFF.